The 21 T cell receptor beta chains in this list originate from one sample, sequenced in a study of T cell clonotyping in hematopoietic cell transplantation. Method: immunoSEQ multiplex PCR; TCRdb's copy keeps in-frame clones and lacks some. The sample consists of approximately 80,000 clones, 90% to 97% of them appearing once. Specified time point: recipient sample about 28 days before transplant, after cytoreduction. Specimen: peripheral blood mononuclear cells, collected before stem cell transplant. The source is a woman between 45 and 65 years old with acute myeloid leukemia. Some clones in this sample may be carry-over from other donors' samples.

The chain recombines TRBV28 with TRBJ1-4; possibly TRBD1 for D (5 bases). Germline-derived CDR1 and CDR2 are MDHEN and SYDVKM. Deletions cut 3 bases from V and 7 bases from J, with 12 bases between. CDR3 length: 14 residues. Here the CDR3 reads CASSLVTVFEKLFF. CDR3 coding DNA: TGTGCCAGCAGTTTGGTGACAGTTTTTGAAAAACTGTTTTTT.

The V gene is TRBV10-3, the J gene TRBJ1-1; tentatively, D is TRBD1 (5 bases). The germline V gene encodes CDR1 ENHRY and CDR2 SYGVKD. The CDR3 loop spans 13 amino acids. Trimming pared 6 bases from V and 0 bases from J, leaving 8 bases between. This CDR3 reads CAISPTVNTEAFF. In DNA, the CDR3 is TGTGCCATCAGCCCGACAGTGAACACTGAAGCTTTCTTT.

The chain recombines TRBV5-4 with TRBJ2-7, with TRBD2 matching over 14 bases. The ends lost 3 bases at V and 7 bases at J; junction bases unmatched: 9. There are 16 residues in the CDR3. Germline V CDR1 and CDR2: SGHNT, YYREEE (reference sequence). CDR3 sequence reads: CASSWPGTSGSREQYF. The CDR3 nucleotides are TGTGCCAGCAGCTGGCCCGGGACTAGCGGGAGTAGGGAGCAGTACTTC.

V gene TRBV5-1 combines with J gene TRBJ1-1, with TRBD1 matching 9 bases. The V and J ends lost 4 bases and 1 base, in that order; junction bases with no gene match: 5. In germline, CDR1 is SGHRS, CDR2 YFSETQ. The CDR3 extends over 15 amino acids. CDR3 in DNA: TGCGCCAGCAGCCCAGGGACAGGGCCGAACACTGAAGCTTTCTTT. As protein: CASSPGTGPNTEAFF.

The rearrangement uses TRBV11-2 and TRBJ2-7; D is undetermined. Deletions cut 5 bases from V and 3 bases from J, with 8 bases between. This CDR3 contains 12 residues. The germline gives CDR1 SGHAT, CDR2 FQNNGV. As DNA, the CDR3 is TGTGCCAGCAGCCCTCCCGGCTACGAGCAGTACTTC. It translates to CASSPPGYEQYF.

This clone was seen a handful of times. Here the CDR3 reads CASSFGVGNTEAFF. CDR3 DNA: TGTGCCAGCAGCTTTGGAGTGGGGAACACTGAAGCTTTCTTT. The chain combines TRBV5-4 with TRBJ1-1, with D unresolved. V was clipped by 2 bases and J by 1 base, with 9 bases between them. Germline V gene data show CDR1 as SGHNT and CDR2 as YYREEE (reference sequence). This CDR3 is 14 amino acids long. The variable domain in full, completed from reference TRBV5-4 and TRBJ1-1, reads ETGVTQSPTHLIKTRGQQVTLRCSSQSGHNTVSWYQQALGQGPQFIFQYYREEENGRGNFPPRFSGLQFPNYSSELNVNALELDDSALYLCASSFGVGNTEAFFGQGTRLTVV.

V gene TRBV4-1 combines with J gene TRBJ2-7; 9 nucleotides match TRBD1. V lost 0 bases to trimming and J lost 3 bases; unmatched junction nucleotides: 0. The CDR3 is 14 residues long. The germline CDR1 and CDR2 sequences are MGHRA and YSYEKL. The CDR3, as DNA: TGCGCCAGCAGCCAAGAGACAGGGGGCTACGAGCAGTACTTC. Protein product: CASSQETGGYEQYF.

The V and J genes are TRBV5-1 and TRBJ2-1; TRBD1 matches 11 bases. The CDR3 spans 14 residues. CDR1 SGHRS and CDR2 YFSETQ come from the germline V gene. With V trimmed by 1 base and J by 7 bases, 1 base remained unmatched. The CDR3 loop reads CASSLWDRGNEQFF. The CDR3 DNA sequence: TGCGCCAGCAGCTTGTGGGACAGGGGGAATGAGCAGTTCTTC.

Of note for this clone: Sequence at one end of the junction differs from germline and may be a read error. This chain links TRBV9 with TRBJ1-3; D unresolved. The V gene's germline CDR1 is SGDLS and CDR2 YYNGEE. This CDR3 comprises 14 residues. CDR3 bases: TGTGCCAGCAGCCTCCCCGGCGGTGGAAGCACCATATATTTT. This sequence encodes CASSLPGGGSTIYF.

V and J are TRBV7-2 and TRBJ2-2; D is uncertain. The CDR3 sequence is 12 residues long. V lost 4 bases and J 1 base, leaving 1 base between the germline ends. Germline CDR1 reads SGHTA; CDR2 reads FQGNSA. The DNA for the CDR3 is TGTGCCAGCAGCTGGAACACCGGGGAGCTGTTTTTT. The encoded protein is CASSWNTGELFF.

This clone was found once. The chain uses TRBV5-6 and TRBJ2-3, with a possible D match to TRBD2 (5 bases). This CDR3 comprises 15 residues. The V gene lost 1 base and the J gene lost 0 bases, with 9 bases spanning the gap. Germline values: CDR1 SGHDT, CDR2 YYEEEE. CDR3 sequence (DNA): TGTGCCAGCAGCTTGTTTACGGGGAGCACAGATACGCAGTATTTT. Its translation is CASSLFTGSTDTQYF.

V and J are TRBV30 and TRBJ2-7; the D is unclear. This CDR3 has 11 residues. V lost 3 bases to trimming and J lost 4 bases, with 7 bases between them. The germline V gene has CDR1 GTSNPN and CDR2 SVGIG (reference sequence). CDR3 amino acids: CAWSGEYEQYF. CDR3 coding DNA: TGTGCCTGGAGCGGTGAATACGAGCAGTACTTC.

About this clone itself: Relative to the germline gene, one junction end is altered; a read error may explain this. The CDR3 protein is CASSQNPSAPGTQYF. In DNA, the CDR3 is TGTGCTAGCAGCCAGAACCCATCAGCCCCAGGGACCCAGTACTTC. The chain has TRBV7-7 and TRBJ2-5, with D hard to call. The CDR3 is 15 amino acids. Germline V gene lookup returns CDR1 SSHAT and CDR2 FNYEAQ (reference sequence). Full variable domain (missing parts from reference TRBV7-7 and TRBJ2-5): GAGVSQSPRYKVTKRGQDVTLRCDPISSHATLYWYQQALGQGPEFLTYFNYEAQPDKSGLPSDRFSAERPEGSISTLTIQRTEQRDSAMYRCASSQNPSAPGTQYFGPGTRLLVL.

This chain joins TRBV4-2 and TRBJ1-5; D ambiguous. CDR3 length equals 15 residues. The germline V gene has CDR1 LGHNA and CDR2 YNFKEQ. Trimming took off 1 base at V and 4 bases at J, with 11 bases between the two ends. The CDR3 DNA reads as TGTGCCAGCAGCCAAGTGGCGGGTAGTAATCAGCCCCAGCATTTT. As protein: CASSQVAGSNQPQHF.

V is TRBV6-5 and J is TRBJ2-7; TRBD2 agrees at 8 bases. The CDR3 loop spans 16 amino acids. V dropped 0 bases and J dropped 3; count of bases not matched to a gene: 7. Germline V lookup: CDR1 MNHEY, CDR2 SVGAGI. CDR3 protein: CASSYSSGSIIYEQYF. The CDR3, as DNA: TGTGCCAGCAGTTACTCGAGCGGGAGTATTATCTACGAGCAGTACTTC.

J is TRBJ1-1 and V is TRBV4-2; no clear D. Germline V CDR1 and CDR2: LGHNA, YNFKEQ. V lost 0 bases and J 2 bases, leaving 10 bases between the germline ends. This CDR3 spans 15 amino acids. The CDR3 sequence is CASSQEVGLNTEAFF. Written as DNA, the CDR3 is TGTGCCAGCAGCCAAGAGGTAGGCCTCAACACTGAAGCTTTCTTT.

Here the CDR3 DNA reads TGTGCCAGTAAGAAGGACACCGACAATGAGCAGTTCTTC. Protein product: CASKKDTDNEQFF. The V call is TRBV19, the J call TRBJ2-1; TRBD1 might be the D (5 bases). CDR3 length: 13 residues. Germline values: CDR1 LNHDA, CDR2 SQIVND (reference sequence). Trimming removed 7 bases at V and 5 bases at J, with 12 bases between. The full variable domain, its missing parts supplied by reference TRBV19 and TRBJ2-1, is DGGITQSPKYLFRKEGQNVTLSCEQNLNHDAMYWYRQDPGQGLRLIYYSQIVNDFQKGDIAEGYSVSREKKESFPLTVTSAQKNPTAFYLCASKKDTDNEQFFGPGTRLTVL.

The genes are TRBV28 and TRBJ2-5, with 7 nucleotides matching TRBD2. Trimming removed 3 bases from V and 5 bases from J; junction bases left unmatched: 6. The CDR3 spans 14 residues. Germline V gene lookup returns CDR1 MDHEN and CDR2 SYDVKM. The CDR3 here is CASSLAGVVETQYF. The CDR3 nucleotides read TGTGCCAGCAGTTTGGCGGGAGTGGTGGAGACCCAGTACTTC.

J is TRBJ2-7 and V is TRBV6-5, with D perhaps matching TRBD2 (6 bases). The CDR3 is 12 residues long. Trimming shortened V by 11 bases and J by 0 bases, and 11 bases separated the two germline ends. Looked up from germline, CDR1 is MNHEY and CDR2 is SVGAGI. CDR3 DNA sequence: TGTGCCGGCGGGCGGGACTCCTACGAGCAGTACTTC. Translation: CAGGRDSYEQYF.

The chain couples TRBV10-3 to TRBJ2-7, with TRBD1 identical over 7 bases. CDR1 is ENHRY, CDR2 SYGVKD, per germline. The V gene end was trimmed by 5 bases and the J gene end by 4 bases; junction bases not matched to a gene: 5. This CDR3 contains 13 residues. For the CDR3, the DNA is TGTGCCATCAGTCAAAAACAGGGGTACGAGCAGTACTTC. Its protein is CAISQKQGYEQYF.

The chain combines TRBV28 with TRBJ2-5; D tentatively fits TRBD1 or TRBD2 (5 bases each). The length of the CDR3 is 14 residues. Trimming cost V 6 bases and J 7 bases, with 18 bases left between them. The germline V gene has CDR1 MDHEN and CDR2 SYDVKM. CDR3 sequence (DNA): TGTGCCAGCAGCCCGGGGCGGAGTACCCGGACCCAGTACTTC. Amino acid sequence: CASSPGRSTRTQYF.